The clone carrying this T cell receptor beta chain showed up just a few times. TRB was amplified from about 250-500 ng of blood genomic DNA. BIOMED2 TRB-A/B primer pools were used in multiplex TRB PCR. A single record per CDR3 protein comes from TCRdb applying MiXCR to the multiplex PCR reads. This sample yields roughly 7,000 distinct CDR3 sequences, of which about 33% are seen a single time; around 22% belongs to the top ten. V was trimmed by 5 bases and J by 7 bases, leaving 11 bases between them. Germline values: CDR1 PRHDT, CDR2 FYEKMQ (reference sequence). The CDR3 is 12 amino acids. The sample comes from a study of T and B cells in COVID-19 patients.

The sample taken for sequencing was blood. The chain has TRBV13 and TRBJ1-1; no clear D. This clonotype was obtained from a human donor with active COVID-19. The CDR3 nucleotides are TGTGCCAGCAGCAGTCGCGACGGTGAAGCTTTCTTT. The encoded protein is CASSSRDGEAFF.